This TCR beta chain was obtained from a study of blood T cell repertoires in COVID-19. Study at large: Italy, Spain and the United States were the sources of the convalescent and acute COVID-19 samples.

TCRdb's table, derived via immunoSEQ multiplex PCR, lists solely in-frame clones and lacks some. The data show over 350,000 clones, about 86% seen once. Trimming stripped 7 bases from V and 5 bases from J, with 14 bases between. Germline lookup yields CDR1 MNHEY and CDR2 SVGAGI. CDR3 length: 13 amino acids. Participant-given clinical history determined each cohort assignment. The chain couples TRBV6-5 to TRBJ1-1; D is possibly TRBD1 (5 bases). Sequenced material: PBMCs or T cells enriched from blood (not recorded which). This clonotype was obtained from a woman aged 45-65 years who had recovered from COVID-19. The CDR3 is CASTRGGSTEAFF. CDR3 coding DNA: TGTGCCAGCACCCGGGGGGGGAGTACTGAAGCTTTCTTT.